The TCR beta chain under discussion was sequenced for a study of blood T cell repertoires in COVID-19 (dated by TCRdb to the early 2020s). Describing the broader study: The collaborator samples originated in the United States, Italy and Spain and spanned the acute and convalescent phases of COVID-19. The repertoires were made available in a free public database intended to serve as a resource for research on the immune response to SARS-CoV-2. Where available, HLA class I and class II types were taken from metadata supplied by the sample provider and were not determined by assay-based typing. The material from the prospective study consisted of cDNA or gDNA derived from T cells, B-cell-depleted T cells, or PBMCs. The sample metadata nearly always contained a de-identified subject ID, COVID-19 status, age in years and sex. Subjects who had been exposed to COVID-19, were actively infected with it, or had recovered from it provided the deeply sampled blood TCRbeta repertoires that made up the dataset. Samples came from the ongoing ImmuneRACE study (first 160 participants) plus 1,254 subjects from 6 global collaborators.

A word on this clone: Its antigen is unknown. No much larger clone is present one base from it, and per-base qualities are unavailable.

Participants in the prospective study were aged about 18 to 90 years, lived in under 30 United States geographic areas, and enrolled through a virtual design. To assign participants to cohorts, the prospective study relied on clinical history that participants themselves reported in a screening survey and a study questionnaire. ImmuneRACE Cohort 3 recovered participants were defined by two consecutive negative NP/OP PCR tests, healthcare professional clearance, or symptom resolution. Mobile phlebotomists in the prospective study collected whole blood, serum and a nasopharyngeal or oropharyngeal swab from every participant. Over a roughly 2-month period, participants in the prospective study had the option of providing additional blood draws and questionnaires. Before DNA extraction, prospective study blood samples were shipped either frozen or at room temperature. TCRbeta CDR3 regions were amplified from genomic DNA by means of the immunoSEQ Assay, a bias-controlled multiplex PCR. As for how the authors treated the data: Nucleated cell counts per sample were estimated from amplification of reference gene primers within the assay. To quantify the absolute abundance of each unique TCRbeta CDR3 rearrangement, sequence reads were collapsed and filtered. For each sample, productive Simpson clonality was calculated as the square root of Simpson's diversity index over productive rearrangements. TCRdb took this table from immuneACCESS and kept in-frame rearrangements with V and J called. Such tables lack part of the clones; where checked against another copy, unresolved V genes explain under half of the gap, and the rest is unexplained. Clonal size and the V and J genes are those of that table, whereas D and trimming came from the DNA. In this sample the table shows around 250,000 clones, around 87% of which occur a single time. The top ten clones comprise about 1.5% of the sample.

Overall study results and their limits: How much clinical and demographic metadata was included differed by source and by participant, and the metadata was provided uncurated.

The sequencing sample was made of PBMCs or T cells enriched from blood (not recorded which). The clonotype comes from a woman in her fifties or sixties who had recovered from COVID-19.

The DNA sequence follows: TGTGCCAGCAGCTTAGATAGGGGAGGAGTGGCGACCCAGTACTTC. The encoded protein is CASSLDRGGVATQYF. Recombination joined TRBV7-2 with TRBJ2-5; tentative D gene TRBD2, with 6 bases matching. Including cysteine and phenylalanine, the CDR3 has 15 amino acids. Only CDR3 DNA remains: 45 bases, in frame from the first base. Cut back by 1 base and 7 bases, the V and J ends lie 16 bases apart. As encoded in the germline V gene, CDR1 is SGHTA while CDR2 is FQGNSA. The CDR3, completed at both ends by the reference TRBV7-2 and TRBJ2-5 genes, gives the full variable domain GAGVSQSPSNKVTEKGKDVELRCDPISGHTALYWYRQSLGQGLEFLIYFQGNSAPDKSGLPSDRFSAERTGGSVSTLTIQRTQQEDSAVYLCASSLDRGGVATQYFGPGTRLLVL.